The sequence of this T cell receptor beta chain was determined in a study of T cell responses to AZD1222 COVID-19 vaccine. Clones were sequenced by immunoSEQ multiplex PCR, and TCRdb holds only the in-frame ones, with some missing. The table shows fewer than 150,000 clones, with 88% occurring only once. Deletions cut 6 bases from V and 3 bases from J, with 12 bases between. Germline CDR1 and CDR2: SNHLY and FYNNEI. This CDR3 region has 13 residues. Sequenced here: peripheral blood, sampled on day 0 of AZD1222 vaccination. The receptor was isolated from an adult in good health. The V call is TRBV2, the J call TRBJ2-7; D uncertain. DNA for the CDR3: TGTGCCAGCAGGCCTTCCGTTGACTACGAGCAGTACTTC. Its protein product is CASRPSVDYEQYF.